The present T cell receptor (beta chain) was sequenced within a study of blood T cell repertoires in COVID-19 (dated by TCRdb to 2019 to 2021). Background on the whole study: The collaborator samples originated in the United States, Italy and Spain and spanned the acute and convalescent phases of COVID-19. The material from the prospective study consisted of cDNA or gDNA derived from T cells, B-cell-depleted T cells, or PBMCs. The dataset comprised deeply sampled blood TCRbeta repertoires from subjects exposed to, actively infected with, or recovered from COVID-19. The repertoires were released in a freely available public database meant as a resource for research on the immune response to SARS-CoV-2. The samples were drawn from the first 160 participants of the ongoing ImmuneRACE study and from some 1,300 subjects provided by 6 global collaborators. Sample metadata almost always included a de-identified subject ID, COVID-19 status, age in years and sex. Where available, HLA class I and class II types were obtained from metadata supplied by the sample provider rather than from assay-based typing.

Study-wide findings and limitations: Clinical and demographic metadata were provided uncurated, with the amount varying by source and participant.

Remarks on this clone: The antigen this receptor binds is unknown. Qualities for individual bases were not recorded, and no much larger clone is one base off.

TCRbeta CDR3 regions were amplified from genomic DNA using the immunoSEQ Assay, a bias-controlled multiplex PCR. From the authors' description of their analysis: The number of nucleated cells in each sample was estimated from the amplification of reference gene primers within the assay. To quantify the absolute abundance of each unique TCRbeta CDR3 rearrangement, sequence reads were collapsed and filtered. For each sample, productive Simpson clonality was calculated as the square root of Simpson's diversity index over productive rearrangements. Here the immuneACCESS table is served through TCRdb, limited to in-frame sequences with V and J called. Missing clones are a known gap in these copies; in checked studies unresolved V genes cover under half, and the rest lacks a known reason. That table furnishes V, J and clone size, whereas the DNA furnished D and trimming. This sample has approximately 76,000 clones in its table, and approximately 83% of those were observed once. The ten largest make up more than 5% of the sample.

Each collaborating institution followed its own protocols to collect whole blood in K2EDTA tubes. For TCRbeta analysis, collaborators shipped samples as frozen whole blood, isolated PBMCs, or DNA extracted from either of those sample types. The sequence came from a woman in her fifties or sixties with acute or convalescent COVID-19. What was sequenced was peripheral blood.

The DNA sequence is TGCGCCAGCAGCCCAGTTCGGGAGCGGCATGGCTACACCTTC. It encodes CASSPVRERHGYTF. Recombination linked TRBV5-1 to TRBJ1-2, with the identity of the D gene unclear. Trimming at the junction amounts to 4 bases on V and 6 bases on J, and the germline ends lie 16 bases apart. The germline V gene encodes CDR1 SGHRS and CDR2 YFSETQ. The CDR3 contains 14 residues, cysteine and phenylalanine counted. Only the CDR3 part of the read is kept: 42 bases, read in frame from the first base.